The clone carrying this T cell receptor (beta chain) has a single count. The data originate from a study of cytomegalovirus exposure and HLA in healthy donors. This CDR3 region has 14 residues. With V trimmed by 5 bases and J by 2 bases, 2 bases remained unmatched. The germline gives CDR1 MNHNY, CDR2 SVGAGI (reference sequence). The PCR had 60 Vbeta and 13 Jbeta primers. Here immunoSEQ multiplex PCR was the method, and the copy in TCRdb shows in-frame clones only, minus some. The sample includes approximately 140,000 clones, around 80% of them seen just once. The chain joins TRBV6-6 to TRBJ1-4, with 7 bases fitting TRBD1. The clonotype originates from a woman aged 40 to 50 in good health and CMV-seronegative. The sequenced sample consisted of PBMCs. CDR3 bases: TGTGCCAGCAGTCGACAGGGTACTAATGAAAAACTGTTTTTT. Translating gives CASSRQGTNEKLFF.